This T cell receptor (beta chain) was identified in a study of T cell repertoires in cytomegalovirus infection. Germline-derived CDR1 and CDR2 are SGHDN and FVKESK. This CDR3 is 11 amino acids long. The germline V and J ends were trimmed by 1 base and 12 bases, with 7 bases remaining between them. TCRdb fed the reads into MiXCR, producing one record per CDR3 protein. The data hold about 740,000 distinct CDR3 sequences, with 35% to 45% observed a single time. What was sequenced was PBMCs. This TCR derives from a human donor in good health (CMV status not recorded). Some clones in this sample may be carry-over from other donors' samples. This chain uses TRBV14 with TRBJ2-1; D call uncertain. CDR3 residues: CASSQGSGQFF. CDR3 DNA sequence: TGTGCCAGCAGCCAAGGATCGGGGCAGTTCTTC.